This T cell receptor (beta chain) was observed in a study of OX40 agonist ivuxolimab in advanced cancers. Study-wide context: With ivuxolimab, an agonistic anti-OX40 (CD134) antibody, patients were treated. Patients were dosed intravenously with ivuxolimab at 0.01 to 10 mg/kg every 2 weeks. Patients achieving partial responses numbered three: one hepatocellular carcinoma case and two cutaneous melanoma cases.

For this clone: Its matching antigen is unknown.

Repertoires were generated with immunoSEQ multiplex PCR, while TCRdb's copy carries only in-frame clones and drops some. The table lists about 75,000 clones, 80% to 90% of them singletons. Study findings and constraints: Clonal expansion was seen in CD4+ and CD8+ blood T cells by week 6 at 0.1 to 3.0 mg/kg.

The source of this sequence is an adult with an advanced solid tumor such as melanoma, head and neck, liver or kidney cancer. Sample: CD4+ or CD8+ T cells sorted from blood, taken in a trial of the OX40 agonist ivuxolimab.

The CDR3 reads CASSINRADGANVLTF. For the CDR3, the DNA is TGTGCCAGTAGTATTAACAGGGCCGACGGGGCCAACGTCCTGACTTTC. V and J are TRBV19 and TRBJ2-6; D is perhaps TRBD1 (6 bases). Germline V CDR1 and CDR2: LNHDA, SQIVND (reference sequence). The length of the CDR3 is 16 residues. Between the trimmed V and J ends, which lost 3 bases and 4 bases, there was a span of 13 bases.